The next 18 T cell receptor beta chains were all read from a single sample in a study of T-cell reconstitution after alpha-beta-depleted transplantation in children. Molecular barcoding with unique molecular identifiers was used for the TCRbeta library. TCRdb fed the PCR reads into MiXCR, producing one record per CDR3 protein. Among about 92,000 distinct CDR3 sequences listed, more than 10% were seen once. The sequencing here drew on PBMCs from the stem cell graft donor, taken from the stem cell graft. The receptors originated from a human donor who donated a stem cell graft to a child with inherited bone marrow failure.

Ten or more counts support this clonotype. The chain joins TRBV20-1 to TRBJ2-3; 11 bases fit TRBD2. Germline V gives CDR1 DFQATT, CDR2 SNEGSKA (reference sequence). Germline trimming cut 6 bases from V and 6 bases from J; bases unmatched to any gene: 8. The CDR3 spans 14 residues. CDR3 protein: CSATTSGGSDTQYF. The CDR3 DNA follows: TGCAGTGCCACCACTAGCGGGGGTTCTGATACGCAGTATTTT.

The rearrangement links TRBV11-1 to TRBJ2-2, with 7 bases identical to TRBD2. The germline gives CDR1 SGHAT, CDR2 FQDESV (reference sequence). The V segment lost 3 bases and the J segment 1 base; nucleotides outside the gene matches: 5. The CDR3 sequence is 16 residues long. The CDR3 loop is CASSFSGGGNTGELFF. The CDR3 DNA follows: TGTGCCAGCAGCTTTAGCGGCGGGGGGAACACCGGGGAGCTGTTTTTT.

This clonotype was recorded many times. The chain uses TRBV10-2 and TRBJ2-1; a weak D match, TRBD2 (5 bases). The CDR3 consists of 12 residues. CDR1 is WSHSY, CDR2 SAAADI, per germline. The V gene lost 0 bases and the J gene lost 12 bases, with 9 bases spanning the gap. Written as DNA, the CDR3 is TGCGCCAGCAGTGAGTCGGAGGCAGGGCAGTTCTTC. Translation: CASSESEAGQFF.

This clonotype has at least ten counts. This rearrangement joins TRBV6-5 to TRBJ2-1; the D gene is possibly TRBD2 (5 bases). From germline, CDR1 is MNHEY and CDR2 SVGAGI. CDR3 length equals 13 residues. Trimming took off 7 bases at V and 1 base at J, with 8 bases between the two ends. The CDR3 DNA follows: TGTGCCAGCATAACGGGATCCTACAATGAGCAGTTCTTC. Its translation: CASITGSYNEQFF.

The table lists this clonotype with many counts. The chain combines TRBV13 with TRBJ1-3; D is uncertain. The V end was cut by 0 bases, the J end by 0 bases, with 6 bases between. The germline V gene encodes CDR1 PRHDT and CDR2 FYEKMQ (reference sequence). The CDR3 sequence is 15 residues long. The chain's CDR3 is CASSLGARSGNTIYF. CDR3 in DNA: TGTGCCAGCAGCTTAGGGGCGCGCTCTGGAAACACCATATATTTT.

This clonotype has only a few counts. The chain is built from TRBV20-1 and TRBJ1-1; TRBD1 matches 9 bases. Germline V lookup: CDR1 DFQATT, CDR2 SNEGSKA (reference sequence). The CDR3 runs 13 residues. The J segment lost 5 bases and the V segment lost 6 bases, leaving 7 bases of the junction unmatched. This CDR3 is CSATGQGRTEAFF. CDR3 coding DNA: TGCAGTGCCACCGGACAGGGGCGAACTGAAGCTTTCTTT.

This clonotype came up a few times. The chain uses TRBV18 and TRBJ1-1; 7 bases are a match to TRBD1. The germline V gene has CDR1 KGHSH and CDR2 LQKENI. The CDR3 loop spans 18 amino acids. Losses at the gene ends were 3 bases for V and 0 bases for J; bases not matched to a gene: 13. The CDR3 nucleotides are TGTGCCAGCTCACCCCCCCCTTACAGGGGCTTCCTGAACACTGAAGCTTTCTTT. Translation: CASSPPPYRGFLNTEAFF.

This clonotype was seen more than once but under ten times. This chain links TRBV7-2 with TRBJ2-3, with D unresolved. The germline CDR1 and CDR2 sequences are SGHTA and FQGNSA. Trimming took off 1 base at V and 3 bases at J, with 11 bases between the two ends. CDR3 size: 15 residues. As DNA, the CDR3 is TGTGCCAGCAGCTTAGGCTGGCGTAGGACAGATACGCAGTATTTT. Protein: CASSLGWRRTDTQYF.

This clonotype was seen only a few times. This sequence joins TRBV6-2 or TRBV6-3 and TRBJ2-7; D may match TRBD1 or TRBD2 (5 bases each). Trimming cost V 6 bases and J 4 bases, with 19 bases left between them. The CDR3 runs to 15 residues. The germline V gene encodes CDR1 MNHEY and CDR2 SVGEGT. The CDR3 nucleotides read TGTGCCAGCAGAACACAGTTTCGTGAGGGGTACGAGCAGTACTTC. Translating gives CASRTQFREGYEQYF.

The rearrangement links TRBV19 to TRBJ1-5; possibly TRBD1 for D (6 bases). The V end was cut by 6 bases, the J end by 3 bases, with 15 bases between. Germline assignment: CDR1 LNHDA and CDR2 SQIVND (reference sequence). CDR3 length: 15 residues. This CDR3 is CASSYRDRPNQPQHF. The CDR3 DNA reads TGTGCCAGTAGCTACCGAGACAGGCCCAATCAGCCCCAGCATTTT. The full variable domain, in which reference TRBV19 and TRBJ1-5 provide the parts outside the CDR3, is DGGITQSPKYLFRKEGQNVTLSCEQNLNHDAMYWYRQDPGQGLRLIYYSQIVNDFQKGDIAEGYSVSREKKESFPLTVTSAQKNPTAFYLCASSYRDRPNQPQHFGDGTRLSIL.

The genes are TRBV7-8 and TRBJ2-7; 7 bases are a match to TRBD1. V was pared by 2 bases and J by 3 bases, with 10 bases of the junction left unmatched. CDR1 and CDR2 from the germline V gene are SGHVS and FQNEAQ. The CDR3 extends over 16 amino acids. CDR3 sequence: CASSLLRGQQLYEQYF. DNA for the CDR3: TGTGCCAGCAGCTTATTAAGGGGACAGCAACTCTACGAGCAGTACTTC.

This clonotype has a count of ten or more. The chain recombines TRBV5-1 with TRBJ1-4; D remains unclear. Trimming stripped 6 bases from V and 7 bases from J, with 16 bases between. Germline values: CDR1 SGHRS, CDR2 YFSETQ. This CDR3 is 14 amino acids long. The CDR3: CASTSGEISEKLFF. The CDR3 nucleotides read TGCGCCAGCACTTCTGGGGAAATAAGTGAAAAACTGTTTTTT.

Many counts were recorded for this clonotype. The chain carries TRBV6-2 or TRBV6-3 and TRBJ2-7, with TRBD2 matching 8 bases. The CDR3 has 18 amino acids. The germline V gene has CDR1 MNHEY and CDR2 SVGEGT. V was pared by 7 bases and J by 0 bases, with 17 bases of the junction left unmatched. This CDR3 reads CASNRGAGARSLSYEQYF. The CDR3 nucleotides read TGTGCCAGCAATCGAGGAGCGGGGGCGCGGAGTCTCTCCTACGAGCAGTACTTC.

This clonotype was picked up many times. The V and J genes are TRBV5-1 and TRBJ1-4, with D possibly being TRBD1 (6 bases). The CDR3 runs 15 residues. The germline CDR1 and CDR2 sequences are SGHRS and YFSETQ. The ends were cut back, 0 bases at V and 6 bases at J, with 12 bases in the middle. The CDR3 is CASSLDPGEHEKLFF. CDR3 DNA sequence: TGCGCCAGCAGCTTGGATCCAGGGGAACATGAAAAACTGTTTTTT. The full variable domain, its missing parts supplied by reference TRBV5-1 and TRBJ1-4, is KAGVTQTPRYLIKTRGQQVTLSCSPISGHRSVSWYQQTPGQGLQFLFEYFSETQRNKGNFPGRFSGRQFSNSRSEMNVSTLELGDSALYLCASSLDPGEHEKLFFGSGTQLSVL.

This clonotype was observed at least ten times. The chain combines TRBV5-1 with TRBJ2-1; the match to TRBD2 covers 10 bases. CDR1 and CDR2 (germline): SGHRS, YFSETQ. This CDR3 is built from 15 residues. V was clipped by 3 bases and J by 3 bases; unmatched bases: 3. The CDR3 bases are TGCGCCAGCAGCTCCCTAGCGGGGGACTACAATGAGCAGTTCTTC. Amino acids: CASSSLAGDYNEQFF.

The chain has TRBV7-2 and TRBJ2-7; TRBD1 aligns across 8 bases. Germline V CDR1 and CDR2: SGHTA, FQGNSA. V lost 3 bases and J lost 6; bases outside the gene matches: 10. The CDR3 is 15 residues long. In DNA form, the CDR3 reads TGTGCCAGCAGCTTGTGGACAGGGACCCTCTCCGAGCAGTACTTC. Its translation is CASSLWTGTLSEQYF.

This clonotype came up many times. This chain uses TRBV24-1 with TRBJ2-2; no definite D call. V dropped 5 bases and J dropped 0 bases, with 9 bases sitting between them. The CDR3 is 15 amino acids. The germline V gene encodes CDR1 KGHDR and CDR2 SFDVKD. This CDR3 reads CATSGRPPNTGELFF. The CDR3 nucleotides read TGTGCCACCAGTGGGCGGCCCCCGAACACCGGGGAGCTGTTTTTT.

This chain uses TRBV19 with TRBJ2-3; weak D call: TRBD1 (6 bases). With 2 bases removed from V and 2 bases from J, the gap between germline ends came to 8 bases. CDR3 length: 14 residues. The germline gives CDR1 LNHDA, CDR2 SQIVND (reference sequence). The chain's CDR3 is CASSIRTVTDTQYF. The CDR3 DNA is TGTGCCAGTAGTATAAGGACAGTCACAGATACGCAGTATTTT.